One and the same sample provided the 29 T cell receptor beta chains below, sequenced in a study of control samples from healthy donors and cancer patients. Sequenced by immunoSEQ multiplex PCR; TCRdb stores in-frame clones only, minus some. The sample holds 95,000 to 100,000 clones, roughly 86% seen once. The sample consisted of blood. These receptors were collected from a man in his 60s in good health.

The DNA for the CDR3 is TGCGCCAGCAGCTTTGATCAGACAGATACGCAGTATTTT. This gives the protein CASSFDQTDTQYF. The V gene is TRBV5-1, the J gene TRBJ2-3; D ambiguous. CDR3 length: 13 amino acids. Trimming took 2 bases from V and 3 from J, leaving 7 bases between them. The germline gives CDR1 SGHRS, CDR2 YFSETQ.

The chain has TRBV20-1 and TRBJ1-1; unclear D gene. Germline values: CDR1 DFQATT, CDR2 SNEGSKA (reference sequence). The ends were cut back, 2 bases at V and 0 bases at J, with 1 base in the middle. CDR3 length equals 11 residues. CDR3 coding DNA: TGCAGTGCTAGATTGAACACTGAAGCTTTCTTT. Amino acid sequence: CSARLNTEAFF.

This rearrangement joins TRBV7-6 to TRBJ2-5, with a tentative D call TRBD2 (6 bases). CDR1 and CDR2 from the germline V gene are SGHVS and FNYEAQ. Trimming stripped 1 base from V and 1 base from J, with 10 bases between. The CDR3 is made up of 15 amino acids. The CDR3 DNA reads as TGTGCCAGCAGCTTAGGTTTCGGGGGCCAAGAGACCCAGTACTTC. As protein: CASSLGFGGQETQYF.

CDR3 loop: CASSGDGQGRYVPPYEQYF. The CDR3 DNA reads TGTGCCAGCAGTGGGGATGGACAGGGGAGATATGTTCCTCCCTACGAGCAGTACTTC. The rearrangement links TRBV6-1 to TRBJ2-7; 9 bases map to TRBD1. CDR1 and CDR2 (germline): MNHNS, SASEGT. The trim removed 4 bases at V and 2 bases at J, leaving 18 bases unmatched. The CDR3 has 19 residues.

CDR3 nucleotides: TGTGCCAGCAGCCTTCCCGGGACAGGGAACGAGCAGTACTTC. As protein: CASSLPGTGNEQYF. V is TRBV5-6 and J is TRBJ2-7; 9 bases line up with TRBD1. With V trimmed by 4 bases and J by 5 bases, 7 bases remained unmatched. From germline, CDR1 is SGHDT and CDR2 YYEEEE. This CDR3 has 14 residues. Supplemented by reference TRBV5-6 and TRBJ2-7, the full variable domain reads DAGVTQSPTHLIKTRGQQVTLRCSPKSGHDTVSWYQQALGQGPQFIFQYYEEEERQRGNFPDRFSGHQFPNYSSELNVNALLLGDSALYLCASSLPGTGNEQYFGPGTRLTVT.

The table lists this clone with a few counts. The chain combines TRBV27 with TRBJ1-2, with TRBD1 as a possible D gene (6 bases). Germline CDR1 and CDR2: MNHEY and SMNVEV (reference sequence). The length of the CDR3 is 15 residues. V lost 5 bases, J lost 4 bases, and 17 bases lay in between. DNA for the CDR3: TGTGCCAGCAGTAGTGTGACAGGAGAGGGCTATGGCTACACCTTC. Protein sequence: CASSSVTGEGYGYTF.

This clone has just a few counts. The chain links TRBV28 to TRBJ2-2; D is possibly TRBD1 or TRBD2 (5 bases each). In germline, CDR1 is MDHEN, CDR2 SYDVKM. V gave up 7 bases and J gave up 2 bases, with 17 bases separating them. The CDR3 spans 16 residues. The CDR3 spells CASTTGTFINTGELFF. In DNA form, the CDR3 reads TGTGCCAGCACCACCGGGACCTTCATTAACACCGGGGAGCTGTTTTTT.

The CDR3 is CSASPSGGSDTQYF. DNA for the CDR3: TGCAGTGCTAGTCCTAGCGGGGGCTCAGATACGCAGTATTTT. This chain uses TRBV20-1 with TRBJ2-3, with TRBD2 matching over 10 bases. V was pared by 3 bases and J by 4 bases, with 4 bases of the junction left unmatched. This CDR3 comprises 14 residues. Germline V gives CDR1 DFQATT, CDR2 SNEGSKA (reference sequence).

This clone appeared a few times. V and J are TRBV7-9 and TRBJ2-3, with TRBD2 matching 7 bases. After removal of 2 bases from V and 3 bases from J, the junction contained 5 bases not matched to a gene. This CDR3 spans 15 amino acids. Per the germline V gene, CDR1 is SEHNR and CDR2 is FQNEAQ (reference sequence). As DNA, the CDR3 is TGTGCCAGCAGCTTAATTTCCGGGGGGACAGATACGCAGTATTTT. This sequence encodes CASSLISGGTDTQYF.

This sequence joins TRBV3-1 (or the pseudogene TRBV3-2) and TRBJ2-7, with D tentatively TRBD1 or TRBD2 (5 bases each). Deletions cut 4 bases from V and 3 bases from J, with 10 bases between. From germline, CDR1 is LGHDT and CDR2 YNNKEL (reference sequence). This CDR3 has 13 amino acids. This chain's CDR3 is CASSRDGDYEQYF. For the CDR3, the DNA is TGTGCCAGCAGCCGGGACGGGGACTACGAGCAGTACTTC.

CDR3 DNA sequence: TGTGCCAGTAGTTGGGAGTTTGAGCAGTTCTTC. This translates into CASSWEFEQFF. The chain couples TRBV19 to TRBJ2-1; D may be TRBD2 (5 bases). CDR3 size: 11 residues. V dropped 5 bases and J dropped 9 bases, with 8 bases sitting between them. CDR1 and CDR2 (germline): LNHDA, SQIVND (reference sequence).

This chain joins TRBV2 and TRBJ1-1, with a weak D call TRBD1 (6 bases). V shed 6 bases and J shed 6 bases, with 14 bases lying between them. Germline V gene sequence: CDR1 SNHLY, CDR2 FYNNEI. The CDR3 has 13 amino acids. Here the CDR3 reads CASRGATTAEAFF. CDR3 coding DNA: TGTGCCAGCAGGGGGGCCACTACGGCTGAAGCTTTCTTT.

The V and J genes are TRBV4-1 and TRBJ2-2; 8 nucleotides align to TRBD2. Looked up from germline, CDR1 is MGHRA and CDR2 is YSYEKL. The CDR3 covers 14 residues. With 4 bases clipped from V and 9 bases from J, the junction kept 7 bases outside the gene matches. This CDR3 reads CASSLRGGPRELFF. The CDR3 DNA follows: TGCGCCAGCAGCCTCCGGGGGGGGCCCCGGGAGCTGTTTTTT.

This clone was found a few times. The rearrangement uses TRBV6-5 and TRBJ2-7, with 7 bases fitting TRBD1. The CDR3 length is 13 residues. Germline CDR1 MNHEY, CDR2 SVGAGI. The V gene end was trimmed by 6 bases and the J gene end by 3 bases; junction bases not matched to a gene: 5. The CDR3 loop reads CASSRDRNYEQYF. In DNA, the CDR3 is TGTGCCAGCAGCCGGGACAGAAACTACGAGCAGTACTTC.

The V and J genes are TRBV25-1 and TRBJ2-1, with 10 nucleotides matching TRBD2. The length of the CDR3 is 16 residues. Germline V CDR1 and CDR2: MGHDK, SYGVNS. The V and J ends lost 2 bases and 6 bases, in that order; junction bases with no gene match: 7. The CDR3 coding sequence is TGTGCCAGCAGTGAAAGGAGCGGGGGGGCCGTCAATGAGCAGTTCTTC. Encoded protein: CASSERSGGAVNEQFF.

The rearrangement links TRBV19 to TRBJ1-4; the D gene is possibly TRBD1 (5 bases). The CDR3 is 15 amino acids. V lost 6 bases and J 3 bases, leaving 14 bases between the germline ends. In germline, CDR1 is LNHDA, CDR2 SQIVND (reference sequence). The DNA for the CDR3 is TGTGCCAGTAGCGACAGCCGGTGGGCTAATGAAAAACTGTTTTTT. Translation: CASSDSRWANEKLFF. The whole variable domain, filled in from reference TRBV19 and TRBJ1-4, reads DGGITQSPKYLFRKEGQNVTLSCEQNLNHDAMYWYRQDPGQGLRLIYYSQIVNDFQKGDIAEGYSVSREKKESFPLTVTSAQKNPTAFYLCASSDSRWANEKLFFGSGTQLSVL.

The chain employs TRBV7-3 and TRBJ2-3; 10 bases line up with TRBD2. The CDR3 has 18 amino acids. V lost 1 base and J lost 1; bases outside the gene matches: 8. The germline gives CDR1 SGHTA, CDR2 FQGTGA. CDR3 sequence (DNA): TGTGCCAGCAGCTTAAGAGCGGGGGGGCCGCGCGGCACAGATACGCAGTATTTT. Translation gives CASSLRAGGPRGTDTQYF.

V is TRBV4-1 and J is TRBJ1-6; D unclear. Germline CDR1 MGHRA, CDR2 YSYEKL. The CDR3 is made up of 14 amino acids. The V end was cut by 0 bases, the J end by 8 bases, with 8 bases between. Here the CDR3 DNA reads TGCGCCAGCAGCCAAGACTGGACGGATTCACCCCTCCACTTT. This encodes CASSQDWTDSPLHF.

The CDR3 loop reads CASSQDRFYGYTF. For the CDR3, the DNA is TGCGCCAGCAGCCAAGACAGATTCTATGGCTACACCTTC. V is TRBV4-1 and J is TRBJ1-2; D remains unclear. Germline CDR1 is MGHRA and CDR2 is YSYEKL. V lost 0 bases to trimming and J lost 4 bases, with 6 bases between them. The CDR3 is 13 amino acids.

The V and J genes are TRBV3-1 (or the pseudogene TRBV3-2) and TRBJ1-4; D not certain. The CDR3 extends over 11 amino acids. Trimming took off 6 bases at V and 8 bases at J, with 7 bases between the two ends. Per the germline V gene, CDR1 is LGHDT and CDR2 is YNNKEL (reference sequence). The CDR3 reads CASRRGEKLFF. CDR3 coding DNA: TGTGCCAGCAGGCGAGGCGAAAAACTGTTTTTT.

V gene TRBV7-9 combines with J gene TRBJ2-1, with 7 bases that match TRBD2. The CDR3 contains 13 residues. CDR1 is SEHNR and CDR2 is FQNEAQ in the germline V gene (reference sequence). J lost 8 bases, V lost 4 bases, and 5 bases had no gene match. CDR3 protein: CASSSGLQYEQFF. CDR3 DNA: TGTGCCAGCAGCTCGGGACTACAGTATGAGCAGTTCTTC.

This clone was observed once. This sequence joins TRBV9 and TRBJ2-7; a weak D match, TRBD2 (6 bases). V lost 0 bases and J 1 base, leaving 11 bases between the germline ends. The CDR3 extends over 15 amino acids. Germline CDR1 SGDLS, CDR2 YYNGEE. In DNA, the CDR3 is TGTGCCAGCAGCGTAGGAGCTAGCGCTTCCTACGAGCAGTACTTC. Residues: CASSVGASASYEQYF. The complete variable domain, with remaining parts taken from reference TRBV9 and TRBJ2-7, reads DSGVTQTPKHLITATGQRVTLRCSPRSGDLSVYWYQQSLDQGLQFLIQYYNGEERAKGNILERFSAQQFPDLHSELNLSSLELGDSALYFCASSVGASASYEQYFGPGTRLTVT.

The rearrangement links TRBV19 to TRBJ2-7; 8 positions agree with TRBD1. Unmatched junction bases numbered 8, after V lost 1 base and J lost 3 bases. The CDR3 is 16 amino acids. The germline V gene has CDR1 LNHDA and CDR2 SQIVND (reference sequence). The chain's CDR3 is CASSIVEGTGGYEQYF. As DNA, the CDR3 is TGTGCCAGTAGTATAGTAGAGGGGACAGGCGGCTACGAGCAGTACTTC.

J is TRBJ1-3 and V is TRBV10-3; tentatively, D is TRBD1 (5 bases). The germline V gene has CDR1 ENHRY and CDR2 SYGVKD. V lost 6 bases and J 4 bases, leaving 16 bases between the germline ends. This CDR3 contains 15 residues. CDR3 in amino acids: CAIRPRGAIGNTIYF. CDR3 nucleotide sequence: TGTGCCATCAGACCACGCGGGGCAATAGGAAACACCATATATTTT.

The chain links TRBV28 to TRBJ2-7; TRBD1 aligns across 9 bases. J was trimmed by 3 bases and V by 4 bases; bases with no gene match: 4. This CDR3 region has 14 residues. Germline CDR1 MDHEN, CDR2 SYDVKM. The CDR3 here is CASSSRTGDYEQYF. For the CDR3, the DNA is TGTGCCAGCAGTTCCCGGACAGGGGACTACGAGCAGTACTTC.

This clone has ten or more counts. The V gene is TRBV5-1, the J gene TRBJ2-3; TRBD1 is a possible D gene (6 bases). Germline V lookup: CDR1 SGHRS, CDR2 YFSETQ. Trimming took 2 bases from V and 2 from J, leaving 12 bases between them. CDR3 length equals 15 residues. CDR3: CASSLTGLPTDTQYF. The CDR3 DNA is TGCGCCAGCAGCTTAACAGGGCTACCCACAGATACGCAGTATTTT.

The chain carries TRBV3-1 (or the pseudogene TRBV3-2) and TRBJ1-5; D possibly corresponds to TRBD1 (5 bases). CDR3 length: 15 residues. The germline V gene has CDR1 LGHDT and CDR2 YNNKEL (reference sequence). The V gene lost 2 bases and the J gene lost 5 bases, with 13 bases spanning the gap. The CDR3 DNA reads TGTGCCAGCAGCCAACTAGGGGTAGAGGATCAGCCCCAGCATTTT. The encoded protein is CASSQLGVEDQPQHF.

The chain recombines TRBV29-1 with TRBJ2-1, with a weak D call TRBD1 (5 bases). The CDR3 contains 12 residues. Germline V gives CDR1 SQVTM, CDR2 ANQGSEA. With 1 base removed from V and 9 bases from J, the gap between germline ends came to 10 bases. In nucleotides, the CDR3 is TGCAGCGTTGAAGCGACAGCCGGTGAGCAGTTCTTC. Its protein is CSVEATAGEQFF.

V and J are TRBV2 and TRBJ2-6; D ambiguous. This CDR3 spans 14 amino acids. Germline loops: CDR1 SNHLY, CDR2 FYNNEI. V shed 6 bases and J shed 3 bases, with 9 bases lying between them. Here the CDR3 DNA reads TGTGCCAGCAGGCCCGACCGTGGGGCCAACGTCCTGACTTTC. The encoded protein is CASRPDRGANVLTF.